One and the same sample provided the 23 T cell receptor beta chains below, sequenced in a study of cytomegalovirus exposure and HLA in healthy donors. Vbeta (60) and Jbeta (13) primers were used in the PCR. Some clones are missing from TCRdb's copy, which holds only in-frame ones; the method was immunoSEQ multiplex PCR. The sample comprises around 130,000 clones, about 82% of which are singletons, and 5% to 6.5% rests with the top ten. The sequencing sample was made of PBMCs. Every receptor here comes from a man aged 30 to 45 in good health and CMV-seronegative.

This clone was seen more than once but under ten times. V gene TRBV7-6 combines with J gene TRBJ2-5, with D unresolved. This CDR3 has 13 amino acids. The ends were cut back, 2 bases at V and 1 base at J, with 5 bases in the middle. Germline assignment: CDR1 SGHVS and CDR2 FNYEAQ. This CDR3 is CASSLNFQETQYF. Written as DNA, the CDR3 is TGTGCCAGCAGCTTAAACTTCCAAGAGACCCAGTACTTC.

Points on this clone: The sample carries other DNA sequences with the same CDR3. The V and J genes are TRBV5-1 and TRBJ2-3; 8 bases fit TRBD2. Trimming cost V 2 bases and J 0 bases; bases outside gene matches: 2. This CDR3 contains 15 residues. Looked up from germline, CDR1 is SGHRS and CDR2 is YFSETQ. This chain's CDR3 is CASSFSGASTDTQYF. CDR3 coding DNA: TGCGCCAGCAGCTTTAGCGGGGCTAGCACAGATACGCAGTATTTT.

This clone was seen only a few times. The gene calls are TRBV15 and TRBJ2-1, with a tentative D call TRBD2 (6 bases). V lost 1 base to trimming and J lost 7 bases, with 23 bases between them. Germline V lookup: CDR1 LNHNV, CDR2 YYDKDF (reference sequence). The CDR3 is 18 amino acids. The CDR3 here is CATSRVGGSGTTWNEQFF. Here the CDR3 DNA reads TGTGCCACCAGCAGAGTTGGGGGGTCCGGGACCACCTGGAATGAGCAGTTCTTC.

The chain recombines TRBV30 with TRBJ1-2, with a possible D match to TRBD1 (5 bases). This CDR3 has 11 residues. Trimming removed 6 bases from V and 5 bases from J, with 10 bases in between. Germline CDR1 reads GTSNPN; CDR2 reads SVGIG (reference sequence). The CDR3 DNA follows: TGTGCCTGCAGGGTTAAGTATGGCTACACCTTC. Translated: CACRVKYGYTF.

The table lists this clone with a few counts. This sequence joins TRBV4-1 and TRBJ2-7, with D maybe TRBD2 (5 bases). Trimming pared 3 bases from V and 7 bases from J, leaving 16 bases between. The CDR3 runs to 14 residues. CDR1 and CDR2 (germline): MGHRA, YSYEKL. CDR3 nucleotides: TGCGCCAGCAGCCACCGGGAAAGAGGTGGAGAGCAGTACTTC. Its protein product is CASSHRERGGEQYF.

The rearrangement links TRBV28 to TRBJ2-5, with D maybe TRBD2 (5 bases). The V end was cut by 3 bases, the J end by 2 bases, with 13 bases between. The germline CDR1 and CDR2 sequences are MDHEN and SYDVKM. The CDR3 runs to 15 residues. The CDR3 here is CASSFLGKGQETQYF. DNA of the CDR3: TGTGCCAGCAGTTTTCTCGGGAAGGGACAAGAGACCCAGTACTTC. Supplemented by reference TRBV28 and TRBJ2-5, the full variable domain reads DVKVTQSSRYLVKRTGEKVFLECVQDMDHENMFWYRQDPGLGLRLIYFSYDVKMKEKGDIPEGYSVSREKKERFSLILESASTNQTSMYLCASSFLGKGQETQYFGPGTRLLVL.

The rearrangement uses TRBV5-6 and TRBJ2-3; 16 bases are a match to TRBD2. The CDR3 contains 15 residues. Trimming cost V 3 bases and J 6 bases; bases outside gene matches: 1. Germline CDR1 is SGHDT and CDR2 is YYEEEE. Written as DNA, the CDR3 is TGTGCCAGCAGCTGGGGACTAGCGGGGGGGGATACGCAGTATTTT. It yields the protein CASSWGLAGGDTQYF.

This chain joins TRBV11-2 and TRBJ1-2; TRBD1 matches 8 bases. Trimming at V came to 4 bases and at J to 5 bases, leaving 6 bases not matched to a gene. CDR1 and CDR2 from the germline V gene are SGHAT and FQNNGV. The length of the CDR3 is 14 residues. The CDR3 here is CASSSGQGPYGYTF. In DNA, the CDR3 is TGTGCCAGCAGCTCCGGACAGGGCCCGTATGGCTACACCTTC.

This rearrangement joins TRBV5-4 to TRBJ2-3; TRBD2 aligns across 8 bases. V shed 4 bases and J 6 bases; nucleotides not matched to a gene: 13. This CDR3 contains 16 residues. Germline CDR1 is SGHNT and CDR2 is YYREEE (reference sequence). CDR3 in amino acids: CASSLGMAGGPDTQYF. The DNA for the CDR3 is TGTGCCAGCAGCCTAGGAATGGCGGGGGGCCCCGATACGCAGTATTTT.

The chain links TRBV6-5 to TRBJ2-1; TRBD1 is a possible D gene (6 bases). The V and J ends lost 6 bases and 9 bases respectively, with 12 bases between them. The CDR3 is 12 residues long. CDR1 MNHEY and CDR2 SVGAGI come from the germline V gene. The CDR3 DNA sequence: TGTGCCAGCAGCTCCCGACAGGCTGAGCAGTTCTTC. Residues: CASSSRQAEQFF.

This clone was picked up a small number of times. The CDR3: CASSPTGDEKLFF. The CDR3 DNA is TGCGCCAGCAGTCCGACAGGGGATGAAAAACTGTTTTTT. This rearrangement joins TRBV5-1 to TRBJ1-4; TRBD1 matches 8 bases. The CDR3 sequence is 13 residues long. Unmatched junction bases numbered 3, after V lost 5 bases and J lost 6 bases. Germline V lookup: CDR1 SGHRS, CDR2 YFSETQ.

This chain joins TRBV4-3 and TRBJ1-5; TRBD1 agrees at 10 bases. Germline CDR1 reads LGHNA; CDR2 reads YSLEER. Trimming removed 0 bases from V and 9 bases from J; junction bases left unmatched: 8. The CDR3 sequence is 16 residues long. In DNA form, the CDR3 reads TGCGCCAGCAGCCAAGATCGGTTGACAGGGGGCCTGCCCCAGCATTTT. It codes for CASSQDRLTGGLPQHF.

The gene calls are TRBV19 and TRBJ2-2; 9 bases fit TRBD2. The CDR3 runs to 16 residues. J was trimmed by 0 bases and V by 5 bases; bases with no gene match: 4. The germline V gene encodes CDR1 LNHDA and CDR2 SQIVND (reference sequence). This CDR3 reads CASSAASGANTGELFF. CDR3 bases: TGTGCCAGTAGTGCCGCTAGCGGGGCGAACACCGGGGAGCTGTTTTTT.

This clone was seen more than once but under ten times. The chain recombines TRBV7-2 with TRBJ2-7; 7 nucleotides line up with TRBD1. Trimming removed 5 bases from V and 5 bases from J; junction bases left unmatched: 9. The CDR3 loop spans 14 amino acids. Per germline, CDR1 SGHTA and CDR2 FQGNSA. As DNA, the CDR3 is TGTGCCAGCAGCCGCAACAGGGGAAGCAACGAGCAGTACTTC. Translated: CASSRNRGSNEQYF. Using reference TRBV7-2 and TRBJ2-7 for the parts outside the CDR3, the full variable domain is GAGVSQSPSNKVTEKGKDVELRCDPISGHTALYWYRQSLGQGLEFLIYFQGNSAPDKSGLPSDRFSAERTGGSVSTLTIQRTQQEDSAVYLCASSRNRGSNEQYFGPGTRLTVT.

This clone was counted a single time. The chain carries TRBV28 and TRBJ1-2, with D perhaps matching TRBD1 (5 bases). CDR3 length equals 13 residues. Germline CDR1 reads MDHEN; CDR2 reads SYDVKM. V lost 7 bases and J 4 bases, leaving 13 bases between the germline ends. CDR3 region: CASKASGIYGYTF. CDR3 sequence (DNA): TGTGCCAGCAAAGCGTCAGGGATCTATGGCTACACCTTC.

V is TRBV21-1 and J is TRBJ1-2; TRBD1, as called in the table, went unchecked against the DNA. TRBV21-1 counts as a pseudogene. The CDR3 is 16 amino acids. In DNA, the CDR3 is TGTGCCAGCAGCCTTAATCGGGACAGGCTTAACTATGGCTACACCTTC. Amino acids: CASSLNRDRLNYGYTF.

V gene TRBV28 combines with J gene TRBJ1-2; 8 bases match TRBD1. Germline V gene data show CDR1 as MDHEN and CDR2 as SYDVKM. The CDR3 has 14 amino acids. The J segment lost 2 bases and the V segment lost 5 bases, leaving 4 bases of the junction unmatched. Here the CDR3 reads CASSTRQGNYGYTF. The CDR3 region has the DNA TGTGCCAGCAGTACCCGACAGGGGAACTATGGCTACACCTTC.

This clone was observed a handful of times. The chain recombines TRBV12-2 with TRBJ2-7; the DNA was not compared with TRBD1, the D call given in the table. TRBV12-2 is termed a pseudogene. This CDR3 region has 16 residues. CDR3 amino acids: CASRIQGQKSSYEQYF. Written as DNA, the CDR3 is TGTGCAAGTCGAATACAGGGACAGAAGAGCTCCTACGAGCAGTACTTC.

This sequence joins TRBV28 and TRBJ1-2; D ambiguous. The CDR3 extends over 14 amino acids. The V gene's germline CDR1 is MDHEN and CDR2 SYDVKM. V was pared by 1 base and J by 3 bases, with 9 bases between. CDR3 coding DNA: TGTGCCAGCAGTTTATTCATGGCCGACTATGGCTACACCTTC. This gives the protein CASSLFMADYGYTF.

The genes are TRBV28 and TRBJ1-1; D unresolved. This CDR3 contains 13 residues. Per germline, CDR1 MDHEN and CDR2 SYDVKM. V lost 7 bases, J lost 6 bases, and 15 bases lay in between. The CDR3 bases are TGTGCCAGCAAGCTGGGATTCGGGGCTGAAGCTTTCTTT. Encoded protein: CASKLGFGAEAFF.

The J gene is TRBJ2-3, the V gene TRBV7-6, with no clear D. Per the germline V gene, CDR1 is SGHVS and CDR2 is FNYEAQ. The CDR3 covers 14 residues. The germline V and J ends were trimmed by 4 bases and 2 bases, with 10 bases remaining between them. The DNA of the CDR3 is TGTGCCAGCAGCTCCAAAGCCTTCACAGATACGCAGTATTTT. It yields the protein CASSSKAFTDTQYF.

The rearrangement joins TRBV28 to TRBJ1-5; D unclear. Trimming shortened V by 1 base and J by 5 bases, and 15 bases separated the two germline ends. CDR3 length equals 16 residues. Germline CDR1 is MDHEN and CDR2 is SYDVKM. CDR3 bases: TGTGCCAGCAGTTTATCTCGGCCAGGAGGTTATCAGCCCCAGCATTTT. It codes for CASSLSRPGGYQPQHF.

This chain uses TRBV4-3 with TRBJ1-4; D is uncertain. CDR1 and CDR2 (germline): LGHNA, YSLEER. Trimming took 1 base from V and 6 from J, leaving 15 bases between them. The CDR3 extends over 16 amino acids. CDR3 residues: CASSQVSPARDEKLFF. The CDR3 bases are TGCGCCAGCAGCCAAGTTTCACCTGCACGGGATGAAAAACTGTTTTTT.